Listed here is a single T cell receptor (beta chain). J was trimmed by 5 bases and V by 4 bases; bases with no gene match: 7. The germline gives CDR1 SQVTM, CDR2 ANQGSEA. The CDR3 is made up of 14 amino acids. Profiling relied on immunoSEQ multiplex PCR, and the TCRdb table lists in-frame clones only, not all of them. This sample has about 190,000 clones, with 86% found just once. The data were obtained in a study of blood T cell repertoires in COVID-19. For the study at large: PBMCs, B-cell-depleted T cells, or T cells provided the cDNA or gDNA that made up the material.

Grouping used clinical history reported by participants in a survey and questionnaire. The TCR was taken from a man in his forties with acute COVID-19. Input material: PBMCs or T cells enriched from blood (not recorded which). V gene TRBV29-1 combines with J gene TRBJ2-2; TRBD2 agrees at 7 bases. CDR3 amino acids: CSVARAGRTGELFF. CDR3 bases: TGCAGCGTTGCGCGAGCGGGAAGGACCGGGGAGCTGTTTTTT.